This TCR beta chain was captured in a study of blood T cell repertoires in COVID-19. The CDR3 spans 16 residues. Germline loops: CDR1 LGHDT, CDR2 YNNKEL (reference sequence). Trimming took 0 bases from V and 2 from J; bases not matched to a gene: 5. Sequenced by immunoSEQ multiplex PCR; TCRdb stores in-frame clones only, minus some. The repertoire holds about 160,000 clones, over 90% seen once, with about 2% in the top ten. The TCR was taken from a woman between 55 and 75 years old with COVID-19, enrolled during active disease. The rearrangement uses TRBV3-1 (or the pseudogene TRBV3-2) and TRBJ1-2, with TRBD1 identical over 8 bases. The sequenced sample was peripheral blood. In nucleotides, the CDR3 is TGTGCCAGCAGCCAAGATGCCTGGACAGGGAACTATGGCTACACCTTC. Translation: CASSQDAWTGNYGYTF.